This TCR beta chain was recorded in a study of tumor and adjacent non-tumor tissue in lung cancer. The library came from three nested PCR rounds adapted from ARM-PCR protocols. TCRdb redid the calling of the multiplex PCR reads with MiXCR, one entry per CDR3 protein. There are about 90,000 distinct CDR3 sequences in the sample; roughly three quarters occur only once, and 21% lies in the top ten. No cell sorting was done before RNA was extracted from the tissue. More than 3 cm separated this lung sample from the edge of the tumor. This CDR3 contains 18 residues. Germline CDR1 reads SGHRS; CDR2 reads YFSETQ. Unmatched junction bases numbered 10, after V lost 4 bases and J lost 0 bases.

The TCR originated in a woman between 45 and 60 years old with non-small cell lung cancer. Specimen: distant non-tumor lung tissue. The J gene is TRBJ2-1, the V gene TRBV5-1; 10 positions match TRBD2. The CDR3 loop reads CASSQMTSGSSSYNEQFF. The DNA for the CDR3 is TGCGCCAGCAGCCAGATGACTAGCGGGTCGAGCTCCTACAATGAGCAGTTCTTC.